Each of the 8 T cell receptor beta chains below was sequenced from the same sample in a study of cytomegalovirus exposure and HLA in healthy donors. PCR involved 60 Vbeta and 13 Jbeta primers. TCRdb's copy holds only in-frame clones and misses some; the assay was immunoSEQ multiplex PCR. This sample has around 140,000 clones, with around four fifths found just once. Sequences were obtained from PBMCs. Every receptor here comes from a female donor in good health and CMV-seronegative.

The chain carries TRBV2 and TRBJ2-1; 13 positions agree with TRBD2. The V segment lost 6 bases and the J segment 4 bases; nucleotides outside the gene matches: 0. Looked up from germline, CDR1 is SNHLY and CDR2 is FYNNEI. The CDR3 has 14 amino acids. CDR3 in amino acids: CASRGLAGYNEQFF. The CDR3 DNA follows: TGTGCCAGCAGGGGACTAGCGGGGTACAATGAGCAGTTCTTC.

This chain uses TRBV5-1 with TRBJ2-7; TRBD1 matches at 10 bases. After removal of 5 bases from V and 4 bases from J, the junction contained 6 bases not matched to a gene. The CDR3 length is 14 residues. Germline-derived CDR1 and CDR2 are SGHRS and YFSETQ. CDR3 sequence (DNA): TGCGCCAGCAGAGTCGACAGGGGGCGATACGAGCAGTACTTC. Translation: CASRVDRGRYEQYF.

The rearrangement links TRBV4-2 to TRBJ1-5; D gene uncertain. The CDR3 runs to 13 residues. Germline V lookup: CDR1 LGHNA, CDR2 YNFKEQ. The V gene lost 4 bases and the J gene lost 12 bases, with 16 bases spanning the gap. The CDR3 DNA sequence: TGTGCCAGCAGCCGAGACGAGGGATGGGGCCAGCATTTT. Amino acids: CASSRDEGWGQHF.

This clone is a singleton in its sample. The rearrangement joins TRBV11-2 to TRBJ2-2; 7 nucleotides agree with TRBD2. The CDR3 extends over 17 amino acids. Germline assignment: CDR1 SGHAT and CDR2 FQNNGV. V was clipped by 5 bases and J by 5 bases; unmatched bases: 14. In nucleotides, the CDR3 is TGTGCCAGCAGCCCTCGCCTGGCGGGAGCGATGACCGGGGAGCTGTTTTTT. Translation: CASSPRLAGAMTGELFF.

The chain recombines TRBV30 with TRBJ1-1; D is ambiguous. The CDR3 is made up of 14 amino acids. Trimming cost V 4 bases and J 0 bases, with 12 bases left between them. CDR1 is GTSNPN, CDR2 SVGIG, per germline (reference sequence). The CDR3: CAWNSNKMNTEAFF. Written as DNA, the CDR3 is TGTGCCTGGAATTCAAACAAGATGAACACTGAAGCTTTCTTT. The complete variable domain, with remaining parts taken from reference TRBV30 and TRBJ1-1, reads SQTIHQWPATLVQPVGSPLSLECTVEGTSNPNLYWYRQAAGRGLQLLFYSVGIGQISSEVPQNLSASRPQDRQFILSSKKLLLSDSGFYLCAWNSNKMNTEAFFGQGTRLTVV.

The V gene is TRBV4-2, the J gene TRBJ1-1; perhaps TRBD1 as D (5 bases). The germline CDR1 and CDR2 sequences are LGHNA and YNFKEQ. The ends were cut back, 1 base at V and 11 bases at J, with 17 bases in the middle. This CDR3 spans 14 amino acids. CDR3 residues: CASSQGDQGSWAFF. CDR3 coding DNA: TGTGCCAGCAGCCAAGGCGACCAGGGTTCGTGGGCTTTCTTT.

The V and J genes are TRBV7-2 and TRBJ1-1, with D possibly TRBD1 on 5 matching bases. Trimming removed 2 bases at V and 1 base at J, with 11 bases between. The germline CDR1 and CDR2 sequences are SGHTA and FQGNSA. CDR3 length: 15 amino acids. CDR3 loop: CASSLSTTGNTEAFF. CDR3 bases: TGTGCCAGCAGCTTAAGCACCACAGGGAACACTGAAGCTTTCTTT.

The chain uses TRBV20-1 and TRBJ2-7, with a tentative D call TRBD1 (6 bases). The CDR3 sequence is 11 residues long. V was pared by 1 base and J by 7 bases, with 8 bases between. CDR1 DFQATT and CDR2 SNEGSKA come from the germline V gene (reference sequence). The CDR3 spells CSARVTGEQYF. CDR3 DNA sequence: TGCAGTGCTAGAGTTACAGGGGAGCAGTACTTC.